This entry is about one T cell receptor beta chain. Its specificity is unknown. This sample is drawn from a study of cytomegalovirus exposure and HLA in healthy donors. Findings and caveats of the study: Later analysis revealed greater clonal expansion in HLA-associated TCR beta chains than in equally common others.

PCR involved 60 Vbeta and 13 Jbeta primers. TCRdb's copy holds only in-frame clones and misses some; the assay was immunoSEQ multiplex PCR. The sample contains over 70,000 clones, around 80% of which appear only once. The V segment lost 1 base and the J segment 4 bases; nucleotides outside the gene matches: 4. The CDR3 loop spans 15 amino acids. Germline assignment: CDR1 SGHTA and CDR2 FQGNSA. The chain couples TRBV7-2 to TRBJ2-5, with 9 bases lining up with TRBD2. The specimen was PBMCs. This receptor was identified in a male donor in good health and CMV-seropositive. The CDR3, as DNA: TGTGCCAGCAGCTTAGTGGCTAGCGGGACAGAGACCCAGTACTTC. Amino acid sequence: CASSLVASGTETQYF.